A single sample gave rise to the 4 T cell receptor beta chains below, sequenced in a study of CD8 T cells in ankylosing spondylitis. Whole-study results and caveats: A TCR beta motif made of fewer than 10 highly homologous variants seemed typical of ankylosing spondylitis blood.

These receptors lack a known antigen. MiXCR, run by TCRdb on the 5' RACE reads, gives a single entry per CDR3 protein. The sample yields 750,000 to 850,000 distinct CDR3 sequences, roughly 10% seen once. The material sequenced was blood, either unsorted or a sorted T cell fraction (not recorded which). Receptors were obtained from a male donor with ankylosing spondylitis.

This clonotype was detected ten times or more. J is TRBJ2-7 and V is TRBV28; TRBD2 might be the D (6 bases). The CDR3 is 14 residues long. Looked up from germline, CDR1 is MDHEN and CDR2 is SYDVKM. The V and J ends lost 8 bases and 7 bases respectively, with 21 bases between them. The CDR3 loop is CASRSRGGTWEQYF. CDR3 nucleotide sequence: TGTGCCAGCCGTTCGCGAGGCGGGACTTGGGAGCAGTACTTC.

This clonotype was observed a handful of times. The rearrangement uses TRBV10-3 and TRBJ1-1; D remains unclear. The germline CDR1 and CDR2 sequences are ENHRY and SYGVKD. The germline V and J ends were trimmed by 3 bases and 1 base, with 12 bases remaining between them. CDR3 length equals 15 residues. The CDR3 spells CAISDWERENTEAFF. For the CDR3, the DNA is TGTGCCATCAGTGATTGGGAGAGAGAGAACACTGAAGCTTTCTTT.

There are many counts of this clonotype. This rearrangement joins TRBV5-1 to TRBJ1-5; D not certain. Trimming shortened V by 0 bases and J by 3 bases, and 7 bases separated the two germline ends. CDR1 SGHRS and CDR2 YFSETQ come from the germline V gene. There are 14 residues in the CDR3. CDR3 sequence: CASSLDSPNQPQHF. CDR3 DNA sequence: TGCGCCAGCAGCTTGGACTCCCCCAATCAGCCCCAGCATTTT.

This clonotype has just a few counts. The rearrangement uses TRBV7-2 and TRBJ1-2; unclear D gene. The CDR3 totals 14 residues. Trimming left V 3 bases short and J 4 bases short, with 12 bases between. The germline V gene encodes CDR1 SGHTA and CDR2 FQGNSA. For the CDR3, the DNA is TGTGCCAGCAGCTTGCCAGGCATCACCTATGGCTACACCTTC. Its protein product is CASSLPGITYGYTF. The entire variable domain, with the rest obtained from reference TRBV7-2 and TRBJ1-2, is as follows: GAGVSQSPSNKVTEKGKDVELRCDPISGHTALYWYRQSLGQGLEFLIYFQGNSAPDKSGLPSDRFSAERTGGSVSTLTIQRTQQEDSAVYLCASSLPGITYGYTFGSGTRLTVV.